This T cell receptor beta chain was observed in a study of T cell responses to AZD1222 COVID-19 vaccine (TCRdb year 2021). Background on the whole study: AZD1222 recipients with second doses at about 4 weeks or about 12 weeks were pooled, because spike-specific TCR depth and breadth did not differ between schedules. Enrollment into the trials was organized by age into subgroups of 18-55, 56-69 and 70-plus years, and those subgroups contained about 150, 27 and 61 TCR-sequenced participants, respectively. TCR sequencing covered some 250 trial participants: 207 given two doses of AZD1222 and around 25 given two doses of MenACWY control vaccine.

There are 17 amino acids in the CDR3, from cysteine to phenylalanine inclusive. The DNA shown is the 51-base CDR3, in frame from base 1. From a lookup of the germline V gene, CDR1 and CDR2 are SGDLS and YYNGEE. V and J are trimmed by 0 bases and 0 bases, and the gene matches miss 5 bases of the junction. Overall study results and their limits: Reportedly, close to half of the unique spike-specific TCRs recognized epitopes lying outside the regions that are mutated in the B.1.351 and B.1.1.7 variants. The whole spike protein was spanned by vaccine-associated CD4 TCRs, and dominant responses were seen in regions 160-218 and 743-854. A significant rise in spike-specific TCR breadth and depth was observed after two AZD1222 doses relative to day 0 and relative to MenACWY recipients. Participants were mostly white British and included more females than males, and it was suggested by the authors that clonal diversity may have been underestimated. In the small 56-69-year group, the increase in depth fell short of significance, most likely because of low power. No day 14 peak-response samples were available, so repertoires were characterized only after the peak T cell response. Conclusions about previously exposed vaccinees are limited because only a handful of AZD1222 recipients were SARS-CoV-2 seropositive at baseline.

As for this clone: The antigen this receptor binds is unknown. No base quality information exists; no much larger clone differs at one position.

Taken with the paper, the label for time point translates to: baseline before first vaccination. Samples from vaccinated people were obtained from the UK trials COV001 and COV002, which included a single-blind randomized controlled phase 2/3 trial of AZD1222 (ChAdOx1 nCoV-19) in healthy adults. For TCRbeta chain sequencing, PBMC samples from trial participants were taken at day 0 and at day 28 after the second dose. The CDR3 regions of human TCRbeta chains were subjected to immunosequencing. In the paper's pipeline: Repertoire TCRs were checked for matches against a reference library of SARS-CoV-2-specific TCRs that had been generated using the MIRA antigen-specificity platform. Breadth was defined as the fraction of unique TCRs that were SARS-CoV-2-associated, and depth was defined as the fraction of total T cells that were SARS-CoV-2-associated. Each spike-specific TCR was assigned to its reactive spike region and to a CD4 or CD8 class using the MIRA data. Log10-transformed breadth and depth values were compared by one-way ANOVA with Sidak's multiple comparisons tests. TCRdb took this table from immuneACCESS and kept in-frame rearrangements with V and J called. Such tables lack part of the clones; where checked against another copy, unresolved V genes explain under half of the gap, and the rest is unexplained. That table furnishes V, J and clone size, whereas the DNA furnished D and trimming. The sample profile shows around 150,000 clones; approximately 88% of them were found once. The top ten clones comprise over 3.5% of the sample.

This sequence was found in an adult in good health. The V and J segments used are TRBV9 and TRBJ2-1, with 8 middle bases fitting TRBD2. Source: peripheral blood, taken on day 0 of AZD1222 vaccination. The CDR3 region has the sequence CASSVEGGGSSYNEQFF. At the DNA level, the sequence is TGTGCCAGCAGCGTAGAAGGCGGGGGGAGCTCCTACAATGAGCAGTTCTTC. Here the CDR3 is joined to the reference TRBV9 and TRBJ2-1 genes, and the full variable domain is: DSGVTQTPKHLITATGQRVTLRCSPRSGDLSVYWYQQSLDQGLQFLIQYYNGEERAKGNILERFSAQQFPDLHSELNLSSLELGDSALYFCASSVEGGGSSYNEQFFGPGTRLTVL.